This paragraph reports one TCR beta chain. Its cognate antigen has yet to be identified. No clone much larger than this one lies a single base away; base qualities are absent. This sample was included in a study of blood T cells in healthy people across ages (dated by TCRdb to the mid-2010s). In terms of the full investigation: In model experiments, template switching captured about one uniquely barcoded TCR beta cDNA molecule for every two T cells. To track age-related changes in TCR beta repertoire diversity, the study relied on deep sequencing normalized with unique cDNA molecular identifiers. To avoid experimental bias, donors of different ages were distributed randomly across sequencing lanes. For two donors (one aged 18 to 29 and one aged 80 or older), the study analyzed two additional independent replicas of 1 million unique cDNA reads from the same blood draw. Four age groups were formed from the donors: young (average 16 years), middle-aged (approximately 41), aged (roughly 58) and long-lived (around 82). Results the study describes overall, beyond this receptor: A strong correlation was found between observed TCR beta diversity and the percentage of naive T cells measured by flow cytometry. The long-lived group showed more naive CD4+ T cells, fewer expanded clones and increased TCR diversity than the aged group, suggesting age selection. As age increased, observed TCR beta diversity per million T cells dropped in a roughly linear way, and a significant reduction was already evident by age about 40. Since profiling was done on bulk unsorted PBMCs, naive and antigen-experienced compartments could not be conclusively compared. Because the CMV infection status of the donors was unknown, age-related changes in expanded clonotypes may potentially have been confounded. Estimates of total diversity based on one million sequenced T cells were regarded as lower bounds and as underestimates.

Systemically healthy Caucasian individuals from Russia, 39 in total and aged 6 to 90 years, were included as donors. Each donor gave about 9.7 milliliters of peripheral blood, drawn into EDTA-treated Vacutainer tubes. PBMCs were isolated by Ficoll-Paque density-gradient centrifugation, with at least 6.5 million obtained per sample. Trizol reagent was used to extract total RNA from PBMCs, with at least 6 micrograms per sample. For every donor, an aliquot of PBMCs went through flow cytometry to measure the percentages of naive CD45RAhigh/CD27high T cells. Preparation of the library involved 5' RACE. This sample was sequenced with an Illumina HiSeq 2500. A second PCR of roughly 6 to 12 cycles was run with a J-beta primer mix and a sample-barcoded 5' primer. A unique molecular identifier was introduced onto each TCR beta cDNA molecule by a template-switch 5' adaptor carrying 12 random nucleotides. Each sample yielded at least 2.5 million CDR3-containing paired-end reads. First-strand cDNA was synthesized from all RNA with the Mint cDNA synthesis kit, primed by a TRBC-specific oligonucleotide. Following uracil-DNA glycosylase treatment, all cDNA underwent a first 18-cycle PCR with the universal primers M1SS and BC2_uni_R. Under the source paper's analysis protocol: For normalization, 1 million high-quality reads were randomly selected from each sample, with every read carrying a distinct molecular identifier. Instead of being binned into consensus sequences, reads that shared molecular identifiers were thrown out. MiTCR, run with a Q25 quality threshold and the strictest error-elimination algorithm, handled CDR3 identification, clonotype clustering and error correction. A nonparametric unseen species model with Euler transformation was used to estimate lower-bound total TCR beta diversity. TCRdb's own reprocessing of the public reads used fastp at Q25 and MiXCR and kept productive beta chains. All rows with the same CDR3 protein become a single entry with the most common DNA and genes. The V and J calls reflect TCRdb's pipeline rather than the authors' work. Within this sample are 1.4 million to 1.5 million distinct CDR3 sequences, with roughly 40% of them counted one time only. The top ten clonotypes cover approximately 7.9% of the sample.

The sequence was obtained from a woman aged 18-30 years in good health. What was sequenced was blood.

In nucleotide form, the sequence is TGTGCCAGCTCGCCCTGGGACAGCGACCCCCAAGAGACCCAGTTCTTC. Translated, this gives CASSPWDSDPQETQFF. The chain was built from TRBV28 and TRBJ2-1, with 7 central nucleotides matching TRBD1. Inclusive of the bounding cysteine and phenylalanine, the CDR3 is 16 residues long. The read is trimmed to its CDR3 DNA, 48 bases read in frame from base 1. The germline V gene provides CDR1 MDHEN and CDR2 SYDVKM. Germline trimming amounts to 8 bases on V and 13 bases on J, with 23 as the count of junction bases outside the gene matches.